This is a list of T cell receptor beta chains from one sample in a study of CD8+CD57+ T cells in acquired aplastic anemia. TCRdb called the reads again in MiXCR, with one record for every CDR3 protein. The sample consists of 200,000 to 300,000 distinct CDR3 sequences, less than 85% of them appearing once. What was sequenced was sorted CD4+, CD8+, or CD8+CD57+ T cells (not recorded which) from PBMCs. The origin of the receptors is a human donor with aplastic anemia. Each CDR3 is given with its conserved first and last residue. Fields, in order: V gene, CDR3 protein.

TRBV7-2 CASSLGQGSNTQYF
TRBV9 CASSGDPAVFNSQAFF
TRBV11-1 CASGHDDSYTQYF
TRBV2 CASSKDRDTEAFF
TRBV7-8 CASSFPGGGDRDSQYF
TRBV7-9 CASSQDRRQDADSF
TRBV7-9 CASSPDGGRTDAHTF
TRBV9 CASSTSGRVGELFF
TRBV10-3 CAIRGEGDQPQHF
TRBV9 CASGAAADIHENVFF
TRBV7-9 CASSLARGPDSQYF
TRBV4-2 CASSQGGLGRQPQHF
TRBV2 CASSVAGRATAEVFF
TRBV7-9 CASSGEGKVGSSKLHF
TRBV20-1 CSASARDRGRDGELFF
TRBV11-2 CASSSEYRGLDYGYTF
TRBV4-3 CASNLRTSGSSNEQFF
TRBV5-1 CASKPRGLPNTGELFF
TRBV20-1 CSARYGGWGPYNEQFF
TRBV29-1 CSVSEPIEQYF
TRBV15 CASSNRGIHEQYF
TRBV5-4 CASSFSSGNQPQHF
TRBV11-2 CASSLWLGREISYGYTF
TRBV19 CASSIAGAAYNEQFF
TRBV29-1 CSVRLTGYEQYF
TRBV7-8 CASSLAGGPDTKFLTF
TRBV7-8 CASSLGPRGADTQQFF
TRBV5-4 CASSQGGGNGPQHF
TRBV7-4 CASSTEVTEAFFGQFF
TRBV5-1 CASSFTSTMRQYF
TRBV7-4 CASSLAGTRSTQYF
TRBV7-9 CASSPAPGDHTATHF
TRBV20-1 CSARPPPQASGVLDTQYF
TRBV19 CASRQGPSGSPLHF
TRBV9 CASSVYQADTQYF
TRBV10-3 CAIRPGGNTGELFF
TRBV9 CASSDGSAAQYYF
TRBV9 CASSSGGGSRKEQQFF
TRBV7-8 CASGKGGADTTHF
TRBV5-4 CASSLAGRGLDYGYTF
TRBV7-9 CASSLAGGMRPSTFF
TRBV20-1 CSARDGYGQYF
TRBV19 CASSMTGGADNEHTF
TRBV2 CASGQGGGNAQDEQSF
TRBV7-3 CASSLDPTEDQVSFF
TRBV7-6 CASSSVDRGRTSNEQFF
TRBV7-2 CASSLETSGGGIVQYF
TRBV5-5 CASSFLGTGAVTDTQYF
TRBV7-9 CASSRGVQETQYF
TRBV6-6 CASSLEAYPSYEQYF
TRBV11-1 CASGGTIADTDTQYF
TRBV7-3 CASSLTGGGTEAFQFF
TRBV7-8 CASSFDPDDTAHF
TRBV25-1 CASSAPISTGVSYEQYF